What follows are 10 T cell receptor beta chains derived from one specimen sequenced in a study of T cell responses to AZD1222 COVID-19 vaccine listed by TCRdb under 2021. Sample time point, as interpreted from the label and publication: about 28 days (+/-7) after the second vaccine dose. The protocol used for the library was the immunoSEQ multiplex PCR assay. TCRdb took over this immuneACCESS table, retaining in-frame rearrangements with V and J assigned. Such tables are incomplete; in checked studies, under half of the missing clones stem from an unresolved V gene, and the remainder is unexplained. The sample table contains about 150,000 clones; only one count was recorded for approximately 92% of them. The top ten clonotypes cover 2.5% to 3.5% of the sample. This material consisted of peripheral blood, taken 28 days after the second AZD1222 dose. The receptor source for this set is an adult who received the AZD1222 COVID-19 vaccine.

The chain recombines TRBV9 with TRBJ2-3; 9 nucleotides agree with TRBD1. The CDR3 totals 16 residues. V gave up 3 bases and J gave up 0 bases; unmatched junction bases: 5. Germline V gene lookup returns CDR1 SGDLS and CDR2 YYNGEE. CDR3 DNA sequence: TGTGCCAGCAGCGCAAACGGACAGGGGAGCACAGATACGCAGTATTTT. It translates to CASSANGQGSTDTQYF.

The rearrangement links TRBV29-1 to TRBJ2-1; tentatively, D is TRBD1 (5 bases). Per the germline V gene, CDR1 is SQVTM and CDR2 is ANQGSEA. Trimming cost V 2 bases and J 12 bases, with 11 bases left between them. This CDR3 region has 11 residues. This CDR3 is CSVEYSDRQFF. The CDR3 nucleotides read TGCAGCGTTGAATACTCCGACAGGCAGTTCTTC.

The V and J genes are TRBV18 and TRBJ2-1; D is possibly TRBD2 (6 bases). Germline CDR1 reads KGHSH; CDR2 reads LQKENI. The CDR3 is 14 residues long. Trimming cost V 3 bases and J 2 bases, with 8 bases left between them. The chain's CDR3 is CASSPTSTYNEQFF. The DNA of the CDR3 is TGTGCCAGCTCACCGACTAGTACCTACAATGAGCAGTTCTTC.

The chain links TRBV19 to TRBJ1-1, with D maybe TRBD1 (5 bases). Per the germline V gene, CDR1 is LNHDA and CDR2 is SQIVND (reference sequence). The V and J ends lost 2 bases and 3 bases respectively, with 7 bases between them. The length of the CDR3 is 13 residues. CDR3 loop: CASSISGDTEAFF. CDR3 DNA: TGTGCCAGTAGTATATCGGGGGACACTGAAGCTTTCTTT.

This rearrangement joins TRBV18 to TRBJ2-7; TRBD1 might be the D (5 bases). Between the trimmed V and J ends, which lost 1 base and 2 bases, there was a span of 12 bases. Germline V gene lookup returns CDR1 KGHSH and CDR2 LQKENI. The CDR3 spans 15 residues. DNA of the CDR3: TGTGCCAGCTCACCACGGGGCCCAACGCCCTACGAGCAGTACTTC. As protein: CASSPRGPTPYEQYF.

J is TRBJ2-7 and V is TRBV11-3; 13 nucleotides match TRBD2. Germline assignment: CDR1 SGHNT and CDR2 YENEEA. Unmatched junction bases numbered 7, after V lost 5 bases and J lost 0 bases. This CDR3 is 17 amino acids long. The DNA of the CDR3 is TGTGCCAGCAGCCGACCGGGACTAGCGGGATGCTCCTACGAGCAGTACTTC. Protein product: CASSRPGLAGCSYEQYF.

The V gene is TRBV6-2 or TRBV6-3, the J gene TRBJ2-1, with 10 bases aligning to TRBD2. This CDR3 is 16 amino acids long. Unmatched junction bases numbered 15, after V lost 2 bases and J lost 14 bases. Germline values: CDR1 MNHEY, CDR2 SVGEGT. Here the CDR3 reads CASSYEASGRRGKEFF. As DNA, the CDR3 is TGTGCCAGCAGTTACGAGGCTAGCGGGAGACGAGGGAAGGAGTTCTTC.

The J gene is TRBJ2-5, the V gene TRBV24-1, with D perhaps TRBD1 (6 bases). This CDR3 region has 19 residues. From germline, CDR1 is KGHDR and CDR2 SFDVKD. V lost 2 bases, J lost 3 bases, and 24 bases lay in between. DNA of the CDR3: TGTGCCACCAGTGATTCGGCCGGGACAAGGAGTATAAAAAAAGAGACCCAGTACTTC. This sequence encodes CATSDSAGTRSIKKETQYF.

This clone was counted once. CDR3 loop: CASSYRMDQPQHF. As DNA, the CDR3 is TGTGCCAGCAGCTACCGCATGGATCAGCCCCAGCATTTT. The J gene is TRBJ1-5, the V gene TRBV7-2; D unclear. This CDR3 has 13 amino acids. Trimming shortened V by 4 bases and J by 5 bases, and 9 bases separated the two germline ends. In germline, CDR1 is SGHTA, CDR2 FQGNSA.

The rearrangement joins TRBV30 to TRBJ2-3; D is ambiguous. The CDR3 sequence is 11 residues long. V was trimmed by 4 bases and J by 3 bases, leaving 5 bases between them. CDR1 GTSNPN and CDR2 SVGIG come from the germline V gene (reference sequence). DNA of the CDR3: TGTGCCTGGACCCATACAGATACGCAGTATTTT. This gives the protein CAWTHTDTQYF.